This record covers a single TCR beta chain. The antigen is not known. This CDR3 has 15 residues. Trimming took off 4 bases at V and 4 bases at J, with 14 bases between the two ends. The germline V gene encodes CDR1 SGDLS and CDR2 YYNGEE. Generated by immunoSEQ multiplex PCR, the TCRdb table keeps only in-frame clones and is missing some. This sample yields hundreds of thousands of clones, of which over 75% are seen a single time; roughly 3.1% belongs to the top ten. The data stem from a study of Ad26.COV2.S vaccination and SARS-CoV-2 variants. Study in general: Intramuscularly, Ad26.COV2.S was given either once or twice, 56 days apart.

Treatment specified: around 19 received Ad26.COV2.S at low or high dose, single or two shots; 5 received placebo; per-sample allocation not given. The samples date from day 63 after the first vaccine or placebo injection. Study-level findings and limits: The placebo group had lower spike-specific TCR breadth than the vaccine recipients did. Reported post-vaccination CD8+ and CD4+ T cell responses to spike showed substantial breadth.

The sequenced sample was peripheral blood, obtained in a trial of Ad26.COV2.S vaccine versus placebo. The sequence was collected from a person aged 18-65 years who received the Ad26.COV2.S COVID-19 vaccine or a placebo. This chain joins TRBV9 and TRBJ2-2; D perhaps matches TRBD1 (8 bases). CDR3 sequence reads: CASSPHRGGTGELFF. The CDR3 coding sequence is TGTGCCAGCAGCCCCCACAGGGGGGGCACCGGGGAGCTGTTTTTT.